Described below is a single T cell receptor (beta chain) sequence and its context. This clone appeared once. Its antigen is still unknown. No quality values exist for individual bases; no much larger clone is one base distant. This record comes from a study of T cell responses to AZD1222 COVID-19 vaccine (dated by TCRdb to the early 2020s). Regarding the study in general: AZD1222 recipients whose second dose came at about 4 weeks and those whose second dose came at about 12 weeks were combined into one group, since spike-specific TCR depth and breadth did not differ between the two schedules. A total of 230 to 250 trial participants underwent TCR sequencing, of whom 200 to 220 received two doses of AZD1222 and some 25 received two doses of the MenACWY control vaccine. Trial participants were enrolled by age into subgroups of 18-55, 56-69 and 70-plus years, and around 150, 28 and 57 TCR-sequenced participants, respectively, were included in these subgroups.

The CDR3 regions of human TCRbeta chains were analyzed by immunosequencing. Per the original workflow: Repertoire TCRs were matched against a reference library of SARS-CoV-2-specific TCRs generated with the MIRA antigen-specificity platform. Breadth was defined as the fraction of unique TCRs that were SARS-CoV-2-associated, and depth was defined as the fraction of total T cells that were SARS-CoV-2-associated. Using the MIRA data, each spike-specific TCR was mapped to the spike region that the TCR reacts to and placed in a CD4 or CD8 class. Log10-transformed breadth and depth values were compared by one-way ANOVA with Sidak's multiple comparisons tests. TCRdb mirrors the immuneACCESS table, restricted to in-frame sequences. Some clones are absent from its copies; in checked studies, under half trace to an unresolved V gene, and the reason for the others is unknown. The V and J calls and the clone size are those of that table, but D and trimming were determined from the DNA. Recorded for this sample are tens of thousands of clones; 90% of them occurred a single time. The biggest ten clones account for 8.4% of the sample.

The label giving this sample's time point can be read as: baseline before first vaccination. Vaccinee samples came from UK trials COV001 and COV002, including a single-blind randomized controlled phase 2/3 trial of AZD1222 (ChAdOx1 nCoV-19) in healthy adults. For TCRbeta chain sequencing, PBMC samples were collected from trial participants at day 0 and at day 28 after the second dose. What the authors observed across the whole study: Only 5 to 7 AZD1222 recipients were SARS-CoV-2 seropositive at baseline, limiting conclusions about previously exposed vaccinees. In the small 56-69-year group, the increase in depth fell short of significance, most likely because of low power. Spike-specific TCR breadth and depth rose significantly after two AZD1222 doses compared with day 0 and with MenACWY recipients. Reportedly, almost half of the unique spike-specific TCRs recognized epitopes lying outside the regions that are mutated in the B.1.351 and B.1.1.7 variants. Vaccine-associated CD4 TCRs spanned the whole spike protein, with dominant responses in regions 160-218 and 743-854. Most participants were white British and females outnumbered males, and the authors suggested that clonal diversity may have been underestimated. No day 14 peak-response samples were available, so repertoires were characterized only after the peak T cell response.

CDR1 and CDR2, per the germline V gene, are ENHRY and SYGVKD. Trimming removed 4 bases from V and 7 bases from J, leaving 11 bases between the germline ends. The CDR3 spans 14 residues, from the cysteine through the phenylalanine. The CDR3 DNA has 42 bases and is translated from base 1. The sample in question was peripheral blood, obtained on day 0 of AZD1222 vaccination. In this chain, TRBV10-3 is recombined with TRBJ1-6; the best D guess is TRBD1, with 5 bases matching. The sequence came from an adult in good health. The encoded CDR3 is CAISVVDTNSPLHF. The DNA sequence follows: TGTGCCATCAGTGTAGTGGACACGAATTCACCCCTCCACTTT.